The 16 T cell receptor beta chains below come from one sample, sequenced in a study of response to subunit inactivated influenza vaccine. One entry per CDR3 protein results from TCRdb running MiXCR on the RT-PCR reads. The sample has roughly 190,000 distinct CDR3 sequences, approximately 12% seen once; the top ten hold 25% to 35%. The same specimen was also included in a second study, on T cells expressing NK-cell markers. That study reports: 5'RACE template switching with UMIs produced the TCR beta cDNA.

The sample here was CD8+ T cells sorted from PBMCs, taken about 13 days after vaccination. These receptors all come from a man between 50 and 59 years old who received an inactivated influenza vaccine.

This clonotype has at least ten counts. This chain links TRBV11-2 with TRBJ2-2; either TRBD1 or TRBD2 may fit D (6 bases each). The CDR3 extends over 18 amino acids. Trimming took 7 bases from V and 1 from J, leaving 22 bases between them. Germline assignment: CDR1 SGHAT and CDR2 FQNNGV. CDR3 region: CASIGLSRGVRNTGELFF. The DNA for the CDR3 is TGTGCCAGCATTGGACTCTCGAGGGGGGTTCGGAACACCGGGGAGCTGTTTTTT.

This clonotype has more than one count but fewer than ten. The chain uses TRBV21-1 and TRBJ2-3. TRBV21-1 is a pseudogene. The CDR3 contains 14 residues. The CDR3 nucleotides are TGTGCCAGCAGCGAAGACAGCTACACAGATACGCAGTATTTT. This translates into CASSEDSYTDTQYF.

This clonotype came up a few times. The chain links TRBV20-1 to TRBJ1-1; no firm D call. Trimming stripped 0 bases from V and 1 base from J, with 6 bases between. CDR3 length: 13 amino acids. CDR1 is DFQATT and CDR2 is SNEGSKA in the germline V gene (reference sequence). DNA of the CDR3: TGCAGTGCTAGAGATCATAGGAACACTGAAGCTTTCTTT. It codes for CSARDHRNTEAFF.

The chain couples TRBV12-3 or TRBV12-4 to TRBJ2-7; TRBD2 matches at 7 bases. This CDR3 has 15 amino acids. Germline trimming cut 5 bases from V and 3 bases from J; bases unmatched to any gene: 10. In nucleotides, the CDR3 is TGTGCCAGCAGTCCCGTGGGACTACCTTACTACGAGCAGTACTTC. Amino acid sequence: CASSPVGLPYYEQYF.

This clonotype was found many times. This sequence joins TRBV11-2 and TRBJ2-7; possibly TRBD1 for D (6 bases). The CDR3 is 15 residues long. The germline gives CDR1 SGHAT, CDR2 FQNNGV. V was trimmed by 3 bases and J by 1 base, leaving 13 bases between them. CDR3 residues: CASSFQGSNSYEQYF. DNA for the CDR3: TGTGCCAGCAGCTTTCAGGGGAGTAATTCCTACGAGCAGTACTTC.

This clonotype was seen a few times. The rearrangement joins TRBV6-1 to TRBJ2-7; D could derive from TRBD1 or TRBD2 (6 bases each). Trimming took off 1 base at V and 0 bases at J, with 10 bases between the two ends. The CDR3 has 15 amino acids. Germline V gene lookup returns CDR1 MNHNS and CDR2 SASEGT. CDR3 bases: TGTGCCAGCAGTGAAGGGGGGGCTCTCTCCTACGAGCAGTACTTC. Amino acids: CASSEGGALSYEQYF.

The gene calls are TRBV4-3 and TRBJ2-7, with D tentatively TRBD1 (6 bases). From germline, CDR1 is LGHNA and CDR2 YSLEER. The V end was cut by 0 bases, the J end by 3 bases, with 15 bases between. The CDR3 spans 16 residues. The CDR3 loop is CASSQEATGRFYEQYF. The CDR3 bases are TGCGCCAGCAGCCAAGAGGCTACAGGGAGATTCTACGAGCAGTACTTC.

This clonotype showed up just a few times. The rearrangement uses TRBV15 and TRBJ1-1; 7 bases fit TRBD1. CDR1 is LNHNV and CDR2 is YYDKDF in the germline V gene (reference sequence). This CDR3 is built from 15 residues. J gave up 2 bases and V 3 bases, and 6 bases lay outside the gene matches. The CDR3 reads CATSRSTGTNTEAFF. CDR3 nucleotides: TGTGCCACCAGCAGGTCGACAGGGACTAACACTGAAGCTTTCTTT.

CDR3 loop: CASSPPALNSPLHF. In nucleotides, the CDR3 is TGTGCCAGCTCACCACCCGCACTAAATTCACCCCTCCACTTT. The J gene is TRBJ1-6, the V gene TRBV18; D not certain. The CDR3 totals 14 residues. V shed 0 bases and J shed 7 bases, with 7 bases lying between them. CDR1 KGHSH and CDR2 LQKENI come from the germline V gene.

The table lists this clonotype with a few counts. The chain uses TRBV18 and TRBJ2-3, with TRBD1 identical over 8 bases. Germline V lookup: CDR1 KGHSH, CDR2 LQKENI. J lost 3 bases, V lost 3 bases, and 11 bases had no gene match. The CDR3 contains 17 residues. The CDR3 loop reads CASSPPGGQAGTDTQYF. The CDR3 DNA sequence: TGTGCCAGCTCACCCCCCGGGGGACAGGCCGGAACAGATACGCAGTATTTT.

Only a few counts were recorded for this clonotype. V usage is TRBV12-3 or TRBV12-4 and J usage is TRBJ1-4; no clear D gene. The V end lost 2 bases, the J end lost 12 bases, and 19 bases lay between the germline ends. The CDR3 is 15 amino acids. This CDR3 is CASSLRPDARAELFF. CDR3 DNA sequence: TGTGCCAGCAGTTTAAGACCGGACGCTCGGGCGGAACTGTTTTTT.

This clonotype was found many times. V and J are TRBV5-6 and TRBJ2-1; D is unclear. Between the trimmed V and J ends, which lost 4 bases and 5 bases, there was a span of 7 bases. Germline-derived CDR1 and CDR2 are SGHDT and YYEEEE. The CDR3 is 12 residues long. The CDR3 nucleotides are TGTGCCAGCAGCCTGGACGACAATGAGCAGTTCTTC. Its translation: CASSLDDNEQFF.

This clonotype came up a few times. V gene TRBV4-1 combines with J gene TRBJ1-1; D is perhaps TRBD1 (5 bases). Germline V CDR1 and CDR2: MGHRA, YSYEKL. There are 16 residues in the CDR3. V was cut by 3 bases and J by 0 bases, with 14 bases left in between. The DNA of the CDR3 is TGCGCCAGCAGCCAGGGGCCGACATACCTGAACACTGAAGCTTTCTTT. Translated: CASSQGPTYLNTEAFF.

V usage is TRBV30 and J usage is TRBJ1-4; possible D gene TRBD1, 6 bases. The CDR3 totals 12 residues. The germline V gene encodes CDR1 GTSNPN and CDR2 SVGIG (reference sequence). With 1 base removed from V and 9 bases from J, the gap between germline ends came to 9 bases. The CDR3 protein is CAWSGTAQKLFF. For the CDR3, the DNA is TGTGCCTGGAGTGGGACAGCCCAAAAACTGTTTTTT. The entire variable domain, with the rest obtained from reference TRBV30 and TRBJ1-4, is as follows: SQTIHQWPATLVQPVGSPLSLECTVEGTSNPNLYWYRQAAGRGLQLLFYSVGIGQISSEVPQNLSASRPQDRQFILSSKKLLLSDSGFYLCAWSGTAQKLFFGSGTQLSVL.

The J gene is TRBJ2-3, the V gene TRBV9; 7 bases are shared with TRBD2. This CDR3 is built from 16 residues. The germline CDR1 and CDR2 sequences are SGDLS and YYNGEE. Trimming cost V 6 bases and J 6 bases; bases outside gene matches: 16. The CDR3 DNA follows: TGTGCCAGCAACCCCAGGGACTACCTATCTCGCGATACGCAGTATTTT. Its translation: CASNPRDYLSRDTQYF.

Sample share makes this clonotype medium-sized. CDR3 sequence (DNA): TGTGCCAGCAGTTACGGACTGAATGAAGCTTTCTTT. Protein product: CASSYGLNEAFF. The genes are TRBV12-3 or TRBV12-4 and TRBJ1-1; D is undetermined. The length of the CDR3 is 12 residues. V was trimmed by 4 bases and J by 7 bases, leaving 10 bases between them.